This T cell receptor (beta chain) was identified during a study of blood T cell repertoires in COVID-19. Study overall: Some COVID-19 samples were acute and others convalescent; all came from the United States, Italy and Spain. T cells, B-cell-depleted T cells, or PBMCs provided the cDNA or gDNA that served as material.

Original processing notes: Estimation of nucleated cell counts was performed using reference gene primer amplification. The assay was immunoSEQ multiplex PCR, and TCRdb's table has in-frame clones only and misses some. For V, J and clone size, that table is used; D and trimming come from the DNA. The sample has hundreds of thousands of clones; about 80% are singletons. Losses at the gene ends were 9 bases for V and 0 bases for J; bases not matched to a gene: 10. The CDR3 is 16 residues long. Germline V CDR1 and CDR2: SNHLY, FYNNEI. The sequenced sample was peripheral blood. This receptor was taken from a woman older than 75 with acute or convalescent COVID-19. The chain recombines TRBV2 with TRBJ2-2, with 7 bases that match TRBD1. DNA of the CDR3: TGTGCCAGTTTGGGACAGAAGATTTCGAACACCGGGGAGCTGTTTTTT. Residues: CASLGQKISNTGELFF.